This T cell receptor beta chain derives from a study of blood T cell repertoires in COVID-19. The germline V and J ends were trimmed by 0 bases and 4 bases, with 12 bases remaining between them. This CDR3 has 15 amino acids. From germline, CDR1 is MGHRA and CDR2 YSYEKL. Method: immunoSEQ multiplex PCR; TCRdb's copy keeps in-frame clones and lacks some. In the table there are 110,000 to 150,000 clones, 85% of which are singletons. The chain carries TRBV4-1 and TRBJ1-2, with D hard to call. Source material: PBMCs or T cells enriched from blood (not recorded which). This clonotype was sampled from a woman aged 40 to 50 who had recovered from COVID-19. CDR3 sequence (DNA): TGCGCCAGCAGCCAAGATGAGACACCCGTCTATGGCTACACCTTC. This sequence encodes CASSQDETPVYGYTF.